Below are 32 T cell receptor beta chains sequenced from a single sample in a study of blood T cell repertoires in COVID-19. The protocol was immunoSEQ multiplex PCR, while the TCRdb copy is restricted to in-frame clones and leaves out a portion. The data show roughly 86,000 clones, 70% to 85% seen once. The sequenced sample was peripheral blood. The receptors stem from a woman of 80 years or more with COVID-19, enrolled during active disease.

The rearrangement uses TRBV5-1 and TRBJ1-2; a weak D match, TRBD1 (5 bases). Germline lookup yields CDR1 SGHRS and CDR2 YFSETQ. This CDR3 comprises 15 residues. V dropped 1 base and J dropped 5 bases, with 15 bases sitting between them. CDR3 nucleotides: TGCGCCAGCAGCTTGAGGGGCCTAACCTCATATGGCTACACCTTC. Translating it yields CASSLRGLTSYGYTF.

This clone was seen a few times. The chain links TRBV27 to TRBJ2-1; possible D gene TRBD1, 7 bases. CDR1 is MNHEY and CDR2 is SMNVEV in the germline V gene (reference sequence). The germline V and J ends were trimmed by 6 bases and 4 bases, with 19 bases remaining between them. This CDR3 comprises 16 residues. CDR3 in amino acids: CASSPEGTEPYNEQFF. The CDR3 DNA reads as TGTGCCAGCAGCCCGGAGGGGACAGAACCTTACAATGAGCAGTTCTTC.

The gene calls are TRBV11-2 and TRBJ2-1, with a possible D match to TRBD2 (6 bases). The germline CDR1 and CDR2 sequences are SGHAT and FQNNGV. Trimming pared 2 bases from V and 4 bases from J, leaving 9 bases between. The CDR3 consists of 14 residues. Here the CDR3 DNA reads TGTGCCAGCAGCTTAAGGGACTTTTACAATGAGCAGTTCTTC. This sequence encodes CASSLRDFYNEQFF.

This clone was recorded only once. The chain uses TRBV9 and TRBJ2-7; 7 bases map to TRBD1. The CDR3 loop spans 14 amino acids. V was clipped by 4 bases and J by 0 bases; unmatched bases: 4. CDR1 is SGDLS and CDR2 is YYNGEE in the germline V gene. CDR3 residues: CASSPRGNSYEQYF. The DNA of the CDR3 is TGTGCCAGCAGCCCCAGGGGGAACTCCTACGAGCAGTACTTC.

The chain couples TRBV28 to TRBJ2-7; 8 bases fit TRBD1. In germline, CDR1 is MDHEN, CDR2 SYDVKM. V lost 7 bases and J lost 2; bases outside the gene matches: 10. This CDR3 has 15 amino acids. DNA of the CDR3: TGTGCCAGCACCACCCGGACAGGGTCTCCCTACGAGCAGTACTTC. Translating gives CASTTRTGSPYEQYF. Using reference TRBV28 and TRBJ2-7 for the parts outside the CDR3, the full variable domain is DVKVTQSSRYLVKRTGEKVFLECVQDMDHENMFWYRQDPGLGLRLIYFSYDVKMKEKGDIPEGYSVSREKKERFSLILESASTNQTSMYLCASTTRTGSPYEQYFGPGTRLTVT.

The chain carries TRBV6-6 and TRBJ2-1; D ambiguous. Germline V gene lookup returns CDR1 MNHNY and CDR2 SVGAGI (reference sequence). The V and J ends lost 6 bases and 2 bases respectively, with 8 bases between them. The CDR3 has 13 amino acids. In nucleotides, the CDR3 is TGTGCCAGCAGCCCAGACACCTACAATGAGCAGTTCTTC. The encoded protein is CASSPDTYNEQFF.

The V and J genes are TRBV14 and TRBJ2-7; no reliable D call. The V and J ends lost 1 base and 1 base respectively, with 8 bases between them. This CDR3 is 14 amino acids long. Germline-derived CDR1 and CDR2 are SGHDN and FVKESK. The CDR3, as DNA: TGTGCCAGCAGCCAAGCGTCTCTGTCCTACGAGCAGTACTTC. It specifies CASSQASLSYEQYF.

The rearrangement links TRBV2 to TRBJ2-7, with 10 bases matching TRBD1. CDR1 and CDR2 (germline): SNHLY, FYNNEI. J was trimmed by 7 bases and V by 5 bases; bases with no gene match: 8. The CDR3 sequence is 14 residues long. The CDR3 here is CASSTGTGDGEQYF. CDR3 DNA: TGTGCCAGCAGTACCGGGACAGGGGATGGGGAGCAGTACTTC.

This chain links TRBV18 with TRBJ2-1; 9 bases are shared with TRBD2. This CDR3 comprises 15 residues. V lost 6 bases, J lost 0 bases, and 3 bases stayed unmatched. The germline CDR1 and CDR2 sequences are KGHSH and LQKENI. The CDR3 spells CASSRSGSSYNEQFF. The CDR3 DNA sequence: TGTGCCAGCTCCCGTAGCGGGAGCTCCTACAATGAGCAGTTCTTC.

This clone was detected only once. The rearrangement links TRBV2 to TRBJ2-7; 11 positions match TRBD2. This CDR3 has 15 amino acids. Germline V CDR1 and CDR2: SNHLY, FYNNEI. V shed 5 bases, J shed 3 bases, and the junction held 6 bases outside the gene matches. CDR3 residues: CASSTRTSGHYEQYF. DNA of the CDR3: TGTGCCAGCAGTACTAGGACTAGCGGGCACTACGAGCAGTACTTC.

This chain uses TRBV28 with TRBJ1-2; a weak D match, TRBD1 (6 bases). Trimming shortened V by 5 bases and J by 4 bases, and 20 bases separated the two germline ends. The CDR3 is made up of 16 amino acids. CDR1 and CDR2 from the germline V gene are MDHEN and SYDVKM. The CDR3 here is CASSTPGGQGSYGYTF. CDR3 nucleotide sequence: TGTGCCAGCAGTACCCCGGGGGGGCAGGGAAGCTATGGCTACACCTTC.

V and J are TRBV28 and TRBJ1-5, with unresolved D. Germline values: CDR1 MDHEN, CDR2 SYDVKM. The CDR3 totals 15 residues. Trimming left V 6 bases short and J 2 bases short, with 14 bases between. The CDR3: CASRVTFWGNQPQHF. For the CDR3, the DNA is TGTGCCAGCAGGGTGACTTTCTGGGGCAATCAGCCCCAGCATTTT.

This clone came up once. The chain carries TRBV7-3 and TRBJ1-5; D remains ambiguous. Trimming removed 1 base at V and 5 bases at J, with 12 bases between. The CDR3 spans 15 residues. CDR1 SGHTA and CDR2 FQGTGA come from the germline V gene. CDR3 protein: CASSLRRRLDQPQHF. DNA of the CDR3: TGTGCCAGCAGCTTAAGGAGAAGGCTGGATCAGCCCCAGCATTTT.

This clone showed up just once. The chain couples TRBV21-1 to TRBJ1-3. TRBV21-1 is described as a pseudogene. The CDR3 has 17 residues. In DNA form, the CDR3 reads TGTGCCAGCAGCAAAGCCGCCAAGCCGAAAACTGGAAACACCATATATTTT. Its protein is CASSKAAKPKTGNTIYF.

This clone was counted only a few times. The genes are TRBV6-5 and TRBJ2-2, with D perhaps matching TRBD1 (6 bases). The CDR3 contains 10 residues. Deletions cut 10 bases from V and 7 bases from J, with 7 bases between. The germline CDR1 and CDR2 sequences are MNHEY and SVGAGI. This chain's CDR3 is CATGDGELFF. DNA of the CDR3: TGTGCCACAGGGGACGGGGAGCTGTTTTTT.

The gene calls are TRBV14 and TRBJ2-7, with 8 positions matching TRBD2. V lost 0 bases to trimming and J lost 9 bases; unmatched junction nucleotides: 4. Germline V gene data show CDR1 as SGHDN and CDR2 as FVKESK. The CDR3 sequence is 13 residues long. The CDR3 sequence: CASSQDWGLGQYF. CDR3 DNA: TGTGCCAGCAGCCAAGACTGGGGACTAGGGCAGTACTTC.

The rearrangement links TRBV9 to TRBJ2-5; no reliable D call. V was clipped by 4 bases and J by 5 bases, with 18 bases between them. The CDR3 contains 15 residues. CDR1 is SGDLS, CDR2 YYNGEE, per germline. CDR3 DNA: TGTGCCAGCAGCCCCCAGTCATCTCTCGGGGAGACCCAGTACTTC. Protein: CASSPQSSLGETQYF.

This clone has just one count. The chain carries TRBV6-5 and TRBJ1-4, with D perhaps TRBD1 (5 bases). V dropped 6 bases and J dropped 10 bases, with 21 bases sitting between them. There are 15 residues in the CDR3. Germline CDR1 and CDR2: MNHEY and SVGAGI. The CDR3 sequence: CASSQLRDYGAKLFF. Written as DNA, the CDR3 is TGTGCCAGCAGCCAATTGCGGGACTACGGCGCAAAACTGTTTTTT.

This clone appeared once. The V and J genes are TRBV2 and TRBJ2-7; possible D gene TRBD2, 5 bases. The V end lost 0 bases, the J end lost 2 bases, and 14 bases lay between the germline ends. The CDR3 runs to 16 residues. The germline gives CDR1 SNHLY, CDR2 FYNNEI. The CDR3 region is CASSEAPHGNTYEQYF. The CDR3 coding sequence is TGTGCCAGCAGTGAAGCCCCCCACGGGAACACCTACGAGCAGTACTTC.

The V call is TRBV24-1, the J call TRBJ1-5; 7 nucleotides match TRBD1. CDR1 and CDR2 (germline): KGHDR, SFDVKD. V was pared by 9 bases and J by 12 bases, with 13 bases of the junction left unmatched. The CDR3 has 13 amino acids. The CDR3 here is CATGTQGTGDQHF. In DNA form, the CDR3 reads TGTGCCACCGGAACACAGGGGACGGGTGACCAGCATTTT.

J is TRBJ2-7 and V is TRBV9; 8 positions match TRBD2. Looked up from germline, CDR1 is SGDLS and CDR2 is YYNGEE. Trimming removed 4 bases from V and 0 bases from J; junction bases left unmatched: 9. The CDR3 has 16 residues. CDR3 coding DNA: TGTGCCAGCAGCCCCCAGGGAGCGGGAGTCTCCTACGAGCAGTACTTC. Encoded protein: CASSPQGAGVSYEQYF.

This clone appeared once. The chain joins TRBV11-2 to TRBJ1-2; TRBD1 might be the D (6 bases). CDR3 length: 14 residues. Trimming removed 5 bases from V and 6 bases from J, with 16 bases in between. Germline V gene sequence: CDR1 SGHAT, CDR2 FQNNGV. The CDR3 protein is CASSREGGRNGYTF. DNA of the CDR3: TGTGCCAGCAGCCGGGAGGGGGGGCGGAATGGCTACACCTTC.

The V and J genes are TRBV7-2 and TRBJ2-1, with TRBD2 matching over 10 bases. The CDR3 length is 16 residues. CDR1 is SGHTA and CDR2 is FQGNSA in the germline V gene. J gave up 7 bases and V 4 bases, and 10 bases lay outside the gene matches. DNA for the CDR3: TGTGCCAGCAGCTCAAGGGTGGGTAGCGGGGGGAATGAGCAGTTCTTC. It translates to CASSSRVGSGGNEQFF.

The genes are TRBV6-5 and TRBJ2-7, with TRBD2 matching 8 bases. This CDR3 region has 14 residues. Trimming took 6 bases from V and 0 from J; bases not matched to a gene: 4. Germline assignment: CDR1 MNHEY and CDR2 SVGAGI. This CDR3 reads CASRRLASSYEQYF. In DNA form, the CDR3 reads TGTGCCAGCAGACGACTAGCGTCCTCCTACGAGCAGTACTTC.

V is TRBV2 and J is TRBJ2-7; 9 nucleotides match TRBD2. This CDR3 is built from 13 residues. Per the germline V gene, CDR1 is SNHLY and CDR2 is FYNNEI. Trimming took 5 bases from V and 6 from J; bases not matched to a gene: 5. CDR3: CASSPGLAREQYF. The CDR3 coding sequence is TGTGCCAGCAGTCCGGGACTAGCCCGCGAGCAGTACTTC.

This chain links TRBV9 with TRBJ2-7, with D uncertain. This CDR3 has 14 residues. Germline V gene data show CDR1 as SGDLS and CDR2 as YYNGEE. The V and J ends lost 3 bases and 3 bases respectively, with 13 bases between them. The CDR3 protein is CASSAHLEDYEQYF. The CDR3 DNA sequence: TGTGCCAGCAGCGCCCATCTCGAGGACTACGAGCAGTACTTC.

The chain couples TRBV30 to TRBJ2-7; 10 bases align to TRBD1. Trimming at V came to 3 bases and at J to 2 bases, leaving 4 bases not matched to a gene. Germline V gives CDR1 GTSNPN, CDR2 SVGIG (reference sequence). This CDR3 is 14 amino acids long. CDR3 sequence: CAWSRGTGAYEQYF. CDR3 bases: TGTGCCTGGAGCCGCGGGACAGGGGCCTACGAGCAGTACTTC. Based on the CDR3 plus reference TRBV30 and TRBJ2-7, the full variable domain is SQTIHQWPATLVQPVGSPLSLECTVEGTSNPNLYWYRQAAGRGLQLLFYSVGIGQISSEVPQNLSASRPQDRQFILSSKKLLLSDSGFYLCAWSRGTGAYEQYFGPGTRLTVT.

The rearrangement uses TRBV19 and TRBJ2-7; D is undetermined. Germline lookup yields CDR1 LNHDA and CDR2 SQIVND (reference sequence). The CDR3 extends over 14 amino acids. The V end was cut by 4 bases, the J end by 1 base, with 11 bases between. CDR3 sequence: CASSSRGTSYEQYF. The CDR3 DNA reads TGTGCCAGTAGTAGCCGAGGCACATCCTACGAGCAGTACTTC.

This clone was found a few times. V and J are TRBV7-3 and TRBJ2-2; 13 bases match TRBD2. J gave up 8 bases and V 5 bases, and 8 bases lay outside the gene matches. From germline, CDR1 is SGHTA and CDR2 FQGTGA. The CDR3 extends over 16 amino acids. The chain's CDR3 is CASSHGLAGVAGELFF. CDR3 nucleotides: TGTGCCAGCAGCCACGGACTAGCGGGAGTGGCAGGGGAGCTGTTTTTT. Using reference TRBV7-3 and TRBJ2-2 for the parts outside the CDR3, the full variable domain is GAGVSQTPSNKVTEKGKYVELRCDPISGHTALYWYRQSLGQGPEFLIYFQGTGAADDSGLPNDRFFAVRPEGSVSTLKIQRTERGDSAVYLCASSHGLAGVAGELFFGEGSRLTVL.

The chain joins TRBV7-7 to TRBJ2-5; possibly TRBD2 for D (5 bases). CDR1 and CDR2 from the germline V gene are SSHAT and FNYEAQ (reference sequence). Trimming removed 5 bases from V and 1 base from J, with 11 bases in between. The CDR3 totals 14 residues. The DNA for the CDR3 is TGTGCCAGCAGCATGGCCGGGATCCAAGAGACCCAGTACTTC. Its protein is CASSMAGIQETQYF.

This rearrangement joins TRBV5-1 to TRBJ2-1; 7 bases are shared with TRBD2. The CDR3 sequence is 16 residues long. After removal of 4 bases from V and 0 bases from J, the junction contained 7 bases not matched to a gene. Germline loops: CDR1 SGHRS, CDR2 YFSETQ. Written as DNA, the CDR3 is TGCGCCAGCAGCCGTCTAGCGGCGAGCTCCTACAATGAGCAGTTCTTC. It specifies CASSRLAASSYNEQFF.

V and J are TRBV27 and TRBJ1-2; D not resolved. The CDR3 has 13 residues. Trimming took off 6 bases at V and 6 bases at J, with 14 bases between the two ends. Per the germline V gene, CDR1 is MNHEY and CDR2 is SMNVEV (reference sequence). CDR3 coding DNA: TGTGCCAGCAGGCCCAACTTTTCGGATGGCTACACCTTC. Amino acid sequence: CASRPNFSDGYTF.